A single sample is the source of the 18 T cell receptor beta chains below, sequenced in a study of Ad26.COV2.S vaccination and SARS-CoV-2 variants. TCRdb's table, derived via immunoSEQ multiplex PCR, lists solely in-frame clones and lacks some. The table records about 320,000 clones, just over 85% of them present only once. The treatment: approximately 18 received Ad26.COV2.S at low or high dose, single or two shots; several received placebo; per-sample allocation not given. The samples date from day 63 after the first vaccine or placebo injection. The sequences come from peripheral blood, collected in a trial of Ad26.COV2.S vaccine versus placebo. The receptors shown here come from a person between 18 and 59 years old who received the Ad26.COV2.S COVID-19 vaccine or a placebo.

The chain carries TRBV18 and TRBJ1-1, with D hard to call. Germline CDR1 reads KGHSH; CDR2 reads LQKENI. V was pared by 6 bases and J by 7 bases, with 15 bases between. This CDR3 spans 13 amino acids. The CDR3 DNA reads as TGTGCCAGCTCCCCCGCGGAGATGATTGAAGCTTTCTTT. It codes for CASSPAEMIEAFF.

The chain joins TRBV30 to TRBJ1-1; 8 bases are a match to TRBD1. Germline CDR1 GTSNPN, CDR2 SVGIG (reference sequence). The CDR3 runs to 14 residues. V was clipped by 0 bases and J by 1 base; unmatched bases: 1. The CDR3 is CAWSVQGGNTEAFF. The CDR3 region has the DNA TGTGCCTGGAGTGTACAGGGGGGGAACACTGAAGCTTTCTTT.

The CDR3 coding sequence is TGTGCCAGCAGCCGCCGACCTAACACTGAAGCTTTCTTT. As protein: CASSRRPNTEAFF. The chain recombines TRBV6-5 with TRBJ1-1; D is unclear. CDR1 is MNHEY and CDR2 is SVGAGI in the germline V gene. CDR3 length equals 13 residues. V gave up 6 bases and J gave up 2 bases, with 10 bases separating them.

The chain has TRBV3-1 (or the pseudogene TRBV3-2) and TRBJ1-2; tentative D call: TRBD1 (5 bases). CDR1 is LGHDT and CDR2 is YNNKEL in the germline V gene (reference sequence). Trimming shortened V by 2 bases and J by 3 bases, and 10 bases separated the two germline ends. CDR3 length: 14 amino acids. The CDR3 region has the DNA TGTGCCAGCAGCCAACCGGGACGACACTATGGCTACACCTTC. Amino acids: CASSQPGRHYGYTF.

CDR3 amino acids: CASSSSPVSSQYF. The CDR3 DNA follows: TGTGCCAGCAGCTCCTCCCCGGTTTCGTCCCAGTACTTC. The rearrangement links TRBV7-6 to TRBJ2-5; D is uncertain. In germline, CDR1 is SGHVS, CDR2 FNYEAQ. Trimming took 4 bases from V and 9 from J, leaving 15 bases between them. This CDR3 comprises 13 residues.

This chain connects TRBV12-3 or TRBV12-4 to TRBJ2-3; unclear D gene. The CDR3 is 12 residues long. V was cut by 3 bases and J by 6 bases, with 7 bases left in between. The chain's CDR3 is CASSFVSDTQYF. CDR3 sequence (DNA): TGTGCCAGCAGTTTCGTTTCCGATACGCAGTATTTT.

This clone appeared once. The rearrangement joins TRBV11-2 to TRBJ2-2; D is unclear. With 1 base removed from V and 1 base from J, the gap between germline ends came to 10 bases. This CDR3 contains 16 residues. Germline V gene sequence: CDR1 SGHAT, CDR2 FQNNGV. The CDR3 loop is CASSLVHGWNTGELFF. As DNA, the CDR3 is TGTGCCAGCAGCTTAGTTCACGGCTGGAACACCGGGGAGCTGTTTTTT.

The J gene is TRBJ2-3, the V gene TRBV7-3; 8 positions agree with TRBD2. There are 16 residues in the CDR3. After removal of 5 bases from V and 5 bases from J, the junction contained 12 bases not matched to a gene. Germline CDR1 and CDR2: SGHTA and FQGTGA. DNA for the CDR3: TGTGCCAGCAGCCCATTAGCCGGGGGGGCCGTAGATACGCAGTATTTT. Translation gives CASSPLAGGAVDTQYF.

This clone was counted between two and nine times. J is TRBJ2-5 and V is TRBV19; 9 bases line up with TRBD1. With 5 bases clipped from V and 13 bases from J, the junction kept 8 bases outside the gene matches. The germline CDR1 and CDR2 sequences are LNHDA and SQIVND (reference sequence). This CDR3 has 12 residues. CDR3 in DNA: TGTGCCAGTAGTGCGAGGACAGGGGCTTGGTACTTC. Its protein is CASSARTGAWYF.

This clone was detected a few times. In nucleotides, the CDR3 is TGTGCCAGCAGCTACGGGACAGCGTACAATGAGCAGTTCTTC. Translation: CASSYGTAYNEQFF. V and J are TRBV7-8 and TRBJ2-1; TRBD1 agrees at 7 bases. The CDR3 totals 14 residues. CDR1 and CDR2 (germline): SGHVS, FQNEAQ. V lost 4 bases, J lost 4 bases, and 4 bases stayed unmatched.

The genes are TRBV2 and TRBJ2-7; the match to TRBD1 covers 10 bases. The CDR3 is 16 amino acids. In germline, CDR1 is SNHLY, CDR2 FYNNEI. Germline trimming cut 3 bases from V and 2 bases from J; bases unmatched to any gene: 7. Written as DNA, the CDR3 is TGTGCCAGCAGTGAGGGTCCTGGACAGGGGGCCTACGAGCAGTACTTC. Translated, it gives CASSEGPGQGAYEQYF.

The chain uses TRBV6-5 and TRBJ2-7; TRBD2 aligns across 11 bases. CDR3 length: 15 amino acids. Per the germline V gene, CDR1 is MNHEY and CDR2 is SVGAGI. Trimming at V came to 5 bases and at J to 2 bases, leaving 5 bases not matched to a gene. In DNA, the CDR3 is TGTGCCAGCAGTCTCCTAGCGGGGGGCCCCTACGAGCAGTACTTC. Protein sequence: CASSLLAGGPYEQYF.

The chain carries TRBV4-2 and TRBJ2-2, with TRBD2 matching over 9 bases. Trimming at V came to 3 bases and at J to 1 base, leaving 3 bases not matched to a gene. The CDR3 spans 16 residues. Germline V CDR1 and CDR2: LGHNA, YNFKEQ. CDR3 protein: CASSHAAGGNTGELFF. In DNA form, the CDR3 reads TGTGCCAGCAGCCATGCAGCGGGGGGGAACACCGGGGAGCTGTTTTTT.

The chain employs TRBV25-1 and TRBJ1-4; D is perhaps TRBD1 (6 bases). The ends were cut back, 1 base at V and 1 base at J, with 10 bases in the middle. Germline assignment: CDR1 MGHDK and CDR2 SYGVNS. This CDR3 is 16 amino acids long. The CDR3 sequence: CASSEFTGKTNEKLFF. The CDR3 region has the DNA TGTGCCAGCAGTGAATTCACAGGGAAAACTAATGAAAAACTGTTTTTT.

DNA for the CDR3: TGTGCCATCAGTGAAAATAGCGGCCAGCCCCAGCATTTT. Translation gives CAISENSGQPQHF. This chain joins TRBV10-3 and TRBJ1-5; D call uncertain. The germline V gene has CDR1 ENHRY and CDR2 SYGVKD. Trimming left V 3 bases short and J 7 bases short, with 10 bases between. The length of the CDR3 is 13 residues.

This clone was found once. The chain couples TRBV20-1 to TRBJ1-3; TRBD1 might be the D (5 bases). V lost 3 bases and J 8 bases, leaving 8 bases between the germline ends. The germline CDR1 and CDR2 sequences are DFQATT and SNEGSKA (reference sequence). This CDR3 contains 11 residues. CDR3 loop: CSASWGHTIYF. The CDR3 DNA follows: TGCAGTGCTAGTTGGGGACACACCATATATTTT.

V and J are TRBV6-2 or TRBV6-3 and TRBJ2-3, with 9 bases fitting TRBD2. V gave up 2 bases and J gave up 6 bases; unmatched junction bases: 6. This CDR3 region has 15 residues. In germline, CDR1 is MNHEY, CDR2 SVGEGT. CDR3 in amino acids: CASSYQSGGSDTQYF. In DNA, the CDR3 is TGTGCCAGCAGTTACCAAAGCGGGGGGTCCGATACGCAGTATTTT.

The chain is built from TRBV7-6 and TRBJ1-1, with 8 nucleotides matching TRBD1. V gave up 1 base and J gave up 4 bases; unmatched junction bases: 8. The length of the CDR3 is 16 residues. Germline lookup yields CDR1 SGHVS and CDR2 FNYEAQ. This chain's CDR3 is CASSLDSLDRGTEAFF. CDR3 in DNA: TGTGCCAGCAGCTTAGACTCACTCGACAGGGGCACTGAAGCTTTCTTT.